This is a list of T cell receptor beta chains from one sample in a study of cytomegalovirus exposure and HLA in healthy donors. Sequencing was performed with immunoSEQ multiplex PCR; in TCRdb, only in-frame clones are kept and a portion is missing. The sample contains 90,000 to 150,000 clones, around 77% of which appear only once. The sequenced sample consisted of PBMCs. Receptors were obtained from a man in his fifties or sixties in good health and CMV-seropositive. Each CDR3 is given with its conserved first and last residue. Each record gives: V gene, J gene, D gene, clone size, CDR3 DNA, CDR3 protein. A D gene is named only where the DNA matches it firmly. Part of the rows lack a size; the others show once, few, many or a class for expanded clones.

v_call: TRBV2
j_call: TRBJ1-4
d_call: -
clone_size: -
cdr3_nt: TGTGCCAGCAGTGAGAGCAGATTGAGGTCTGAAAAACTGTTTTTT
cdr3_aa: CASSESRLRSEKLFF

v_call: TRBV25-1
j_call: TRBJ1-1
d_call: -
clone_size: -
cdr3_nt: TGTGCCAGCAGTGCCCCCCCGACAGACACTGAAGCTTTCTTT
cdr3_aa: CASSAPPTDTEAFF

v_call: TRBV7-7
j_call: TRBJ2-7
d_call: -
clone_size: once
cdr3_nt: TGTGCTAGCAGCCTCGACAGGTCCTACGAGCAGTACTTC
cdr3_aa: CASSLDRSYEQYF

v_call: TRBV15
j_call: TRBJ1-6
d_call: -
clone_size: -
cdr3_nt: TGTGCCACCAGCAGACCGAGAGATAATTCACCCCTCCACTTT
cdr3_aa: CATSRPRDNSPLHF

v_call: TRBV27
j_call: TRBJ1-5
d_call: -
clone_size: few
cdr3_nt: TGTGCCAGCAGTTTGGAAGGGGGAGGCAATCAGCCCCAGCATTTT
cdr3_aa: CASSLEGGGNQPQHF

v_call: TRBV7-2
j_call: TRBJ2-7
d_call: TRBD1
clone_size: -
cdr3_nt: TGTGCCAGCAGCTACCGACCCCCGGGACAGGGGTTCTCCTACGAGCAGTACTTC
cdr3_aa: CASSYRPPGQGFSYEQYF

v_call: TRBV4-1
j_call: TRBJ1-2
d_call: -
clone_size: -
cdr3_nt: TGCGCCAGCAGCCATTCACAGGGTTCTAACTATGGCTACACCTTC
cdr3_aa: CASSHSQGSNYGYTF

v_call: TRBV5-1
j_call: TRBJ2-7
d_call: TRBD1
clone_size: -
cdr3_nt: TGCGCCAGCAGCTTTCTGACAGGGGGTACCTACGAGCAGTACTTC
cdr3_aa: CASSFLTGGTYEQYF

v_call: TRBV9
j_call: TRBJ1-2
d_call: TRBD1
clone_size: few
cdr3_nt: TGTGCCAGCAGCGTAGAGGACAGGGGGAGCTATGGCTACACCTTC
cdr3_aa: CASSVEDRGSYGYTF

v_call: TRBV5-1
j_call: TRBJ2-1
d_call: TRBD2
clone_size: -
cdr3_nt: TGCGCCAGCAGCTTGGGGGGACTAGCGGGAGCAAGTGACAATGAGCAGTTCTTC
cdr3_aa: CASSLGGLAGASDNEQFF

v_call: TRBV5-1
j_call: TRBJ1-1
d_call: TRBD1
clone_size: -
cdr3_nt: TGCGCCAGCAGCCCTCAGGGGGCCACTGAAGCTTTCTTT
cdr3_aa: CASSPQGATEAFF

v_call: TRBV7-9
j_call: TRBJ2-7
d_call: TRBD1
clone_size: -
cdr3_nt: TGTGCCAGCAGCCCTAAAGAAGGGACAGGGTATTTCTACGAGCAGTACTTC
cdr3_aa: CASSPKEGTGYFYEQYF

v_call: TRBV7-9
j_call: TRBJ1-6
d_call: -
clone_size: few
cdr3_nt: TGTGCCAGCAGCACCTACGGGGTTGGGTCCTATAATTCACCCCTCCACTTT
cdr3_aa: CASSTYGVGSYNSPLHF

v_call: TRBV9
j_call: TRBJ1-1
d_call: -
clone_size: -
cdr3_nt: TGTGCCAGCAGCGTCCAGGGTTTTGGTGAAGCTTTCTTT
cdr3_aa: CASSVQGFGEAFF

v_call: TRBV27
j_call: TRBJ1-1
d_call: -
clone_size: -
cdr3_nt: TGTGCCAGCAGTTTATCGTCGACAGGGAACACTGAAGCTTTCTTT
cdr3_aa: CASSLSSTGNTEAFF

v_call: TRBV18
j_call: TRBJ2-7
d_call: -
clone_size: -
cdr3_nt: TGTGCCAGCTCACCAGAGGGGAGGGAGCAGTACTTC
cdr3_aa: CASSPEGREQYF

v_call: TRBV27
j_call: TRBJ2-3
d_call: TRBD1
clone_size: -
cdr3_nt: TGTGCCAGCAGTTTAACCCTGAGGCAGGGGGCTACAGATACGCAGTATTTT
cdr3_aa: CASSLTLRQGATDTQYF

v_call: TRBV5-1
j_call: TRBJ2-1
d_call: TRBD2
clone_size: -
cdr3_nt: TGCGCCAGCATGCTAGCCGGCGGGGGCTCCTACAATGAGCAGTTCTTC
cdr3_aa: CASMLAGGGSYNEQFF

v_call: TRBV10-3
j_call: TRBJ2-7
d_call: TRBD2
clone_size: -
cdr3_nt: TGTGCCATCAGTGGTCGGGGGGGGTCCTACGAGCAGTACTTC
cdr3_aa: CAISGRGGSYEQYF

v_call: TRBV9
j_call: TRBJ2-3
d_call: TRBD2
clone_size: -
cdr3_nt: TGTGCCAGCCAACCGGGACTAGCGTTCCCAGATACGCAGTATTTT
cdr3_aa: CASQPGLAFPDTQYF

v_call: TRBV23-1
j_call: TRBJ1-1
d_call: TRBD1
clone_size: -
cdr3_nt: TGCGCCAGCAGTCAATCGCGGCCCCAACGACAGGGGCCCACTGAAGCTTTCTTT
cdr3_aa: CASSQSRPQRQGPTEAFF

v_call: TRBV28
j_call: TRBJ2-4
d_call: TRBD2
clone_size: -
cdr3_nt: TGTGCCAGCAGTTCGGGCGGGAGCGCCAAAAACATTCAGTACTTC
cdr3_aa: CASSSGGSAKNIQYF

v_call: TRBV13
j_call: TRBJ1-1
d_call: -
clone_size: -
cdr3_nt: TGTGCCAGCAGCTTCGGGGGGGCGATGAACACTGAAGCTTTCTTT
cdr3_aa: CASSFGGAMNTEAFF

v_call: TRBV7-2
j_call: TRBJ2-3
d_call: -
clone_size: -
cdr3_nt: TGTGCCAGCAGCTCCCGGGTCAGGGCCTTCCTCACAGATACGCAGTATTTT
cdr3_aa: CASSSRVRAFLTDTQYF

v_call: TRBV4-3
j_call: TRBJ2-1
d_call: TRBD2
clone_size: -
cdr3_nt: TGCGCCAGCAGCCAAGTCGGGCTAGCGGGGGACAATGAGCAGTTCTTC
cdr3_aa: CASSQVGLAGDNEQFF

v_call: TRBV5-1
j_call: TRBJ1-4
d_call: TRBD1
clone_size: -
cdr3_nt: TGCGCCAGCAGCCCGTCGGACAGGGAGAATGAAAAACTGTTTTTT
cdr3_aa: CASSPSDRENEKLFF

v_call: TRBV6-5
j_call: TRBJ2-7
d_call: TRBD2
clone_size: -
cdr3_nt: TGTGCCAGCAGTGCAACGGGGGGGGGCTCCTACGAGCAGTACTTC
cdr3_aa: CASSATGGGSYEQYF

v_call: TRBV21-1
j_call: TRBJ2-7
d_call: -
clone_size: -
cdr3_nt: TGTGCCAGCAGCAACCGGGACAGGGTGTTTTCACCTACCTACGAGCAGTACTTC
cdr3_aa: CASSNRDRVFSPTYEQYF

v_call: TRBV5-1
j_call: TRBJ2-3
d_call: -
clone_size: few
cdr3_nt: TGCGCCAGCAGCTCCGGACAGCAGAGGGATACGCAGTATTTT
cdr3_aa: CASSSGQQRDTQYF

v_call: TRBV5-6
j_call: TRBJ2-1
d_call: -
clone_size: -
cdr3_nt: TGTGCCAGCAGCCTCAGGGGAAACGAAGAGCAGTTCTTC
cdr3_aa: CASSLRGNEEQFF

v_call: TRBV29-1
j_call: TRBJ2-6
d_call: -
clone_size: -
cdr3_nt: TGCAGCGTTCTAGAGCGGGCCAACGTCCTGACTTTC
cdr3_aa: CSVLERANVLTF

v_call: TRBV7-2
j_call: TRBJ2-1
d_call: TRBD1
clone_size: -
cdr3_nt: TGTGTCAGCAGTACTACCGGGACAGGGACCTACAATGAGCAGTTCTTC
cdr3_aa: CVSSTTGTGTYNEQFF

v_call: TRBV13
j_call: TRBJ2-2
d_call: TRBD2
clone_size: -
cdr3_nt: TGTGCCAGCAGCCACAGTATAGCGGGACTGAACACCGGGGAGCTGTTTTTT
cdr3_aa: CASSHSIAGLNTGELFF

v_call: TRBV2
j_call: TRBJ2-1
d_call: -
clone_size: -
cdr3_nt: TGTGCCAGCAGTGGACTAGTCTCCTACAATGAGCAGTTCTTC
cdr3_aa: CASSGLVSYNEQFF

v_call: TRBV7-9
j_call: TRBJ2-1
d_call: -
clone_size: -
cdr3_nt: TGTGCCAGCAGCTTAGGGGCGCAGGGGAGGGGCAATGAGCAGTTCTTC
cdr3_aa: CASSLGAQGRGNEQFF

v_call: TRBV19
j_call: TRBJ1-1
d_call: TRBD1
clone_size: -
cdr3_nt: TGTGCCAGTAGTCCTCGAACAGGGGTTAGGACTGAAGCTTTCTTT
cdr3_aa: CASSPRTGVRTEAFF

v_call: TRBV6-5
j_call: TRBJ2-7
d_call: TRBD2
clone_size: few
cdr3_nt: TGTGCCAGCAGCCCTAGCGGGGATTTCCGCGAGCAGTACTTC
cdr3_aa: CASSPSGDFREQYF

v_call: TRBV6-6
j_call: TRBJ2-7
d_call: -
clone_size: -
cdr3_nt: TGTGCCAGCAGGGAGAGAGAACACGAGCAGTACTTC
cdr3_aa: CASREREHEQYF

v_call: TRBV19
j_call: TRBJ1-2
d_call: TRBD1
clone_size: -
cdr3_nt: TGTGCCAGTAGTATAAAGGCGCCAGGGGGGATCTATGGCTACACCTTC
cdr3_aa: CASSIKAPGGIYGYTF

v_call: TRBV11-2
j_call: TRBJ2-2
d_call: TRBD2
clone_size: -
cdr3_nt: TGTGCCAGCAGCCTGGGACTAGCGGGGGGGCTCTCTAACACCGGGGAGCTGTTTTTT
cdr3_aa: CASSLGLAGGLSNTGELFF

v_call: TRBV6-1
j_call: TRBJ2-1
d_call: TRBD2
clone_size: -
cdr3_nt: TGTGCCAGCAGTGAAGCGCCGGTAGCGGGGGGGCAGGTTGAGCAGTTCTTC
cdr3_aa: CASSEAPVAGGQVEQFF

v_call: TRBV4-3
j_call: TRBJ1-6
d_call: TRBD1
clone_size: -
cdr3_nt: TGCGCCAGCAGCTCAATACAGGGGGCGCTTGGTTCGCCCCTCCACTTT
cdr3_aa: CASSSIQGALGSPLHF

v_call: TRBV2
j_call: TRBJ1-4
d_call: -
clone_size: -
cdr3_nt: TGTGCCAGCTACAATCCAGGGACTAATGAAAAACTGTTTTTT
cdr3_aa: CASYNPGTNEKLFF

v_call: TRBV11-2
j_call: TRBJ2-2
d_call: TRBD2
clone_size: few
cdr3_nt: TGTGCCAGCAGCTTAGAACTAGCGGGAGGCGCCGGGGAGCTGTTTTTT
cdr3_aa: CASSLELAGGAGELFF

v_call: TRBV19
j_call: TRBJ2-5
d_call: TRBD1
clone_size: once
cdr3_nt: TGTGCCAGTAGTATAGTTGGACAGGGTCTGGATAAGTACTTC
cdr3_aa: CASSIVGQGLDKYF

v_call: TRBV10-1
j_call: TRBJ2-3
d_call: TRBD2
clone_size: -
cdr3_nt: TGCGCCAGCAGTCCCCTAAGCGGGGGCACAGATACGCAGTATTTT
cdr3_aa: CASSPLSGGTDTQYF

v_call: TRBV29-1
j_call: TRBJ2-1
d_call: TRBD1
clone_size: few
cdr3_nt: TGCAGCTTAAGACAGGGCAACAATGAGCAGTTCTTC
cdr3_aa: CSLRQGNNEQFF

v_call: TRBV5-1
j_call: TRBJ2-5
d_call: -
clone_size: -
cdr3_nt: TGCGCCAGCAGCTTCCAGGGACAACCCCAAGAGACCCAGTACTTC
cdr3_aa: CASSFQGQPQETQYF

v_call: TRBV19
j_call: TRBJ1-1
d_call: TRBD1
clone_size: -
cdr3_nt: TGTGCCAGTAGTAAACTTACAGGGGCCGGCACTGAAGCTTTCTTT
cdr3_aa: CASSKLTGAGTEAFF

v_call: TRBV5-1
j_call: TRBJ2-2
d_call: -
clone_size: -
cdr3_nt: TGCGCCAGCAGCGCAGGACACAACACCGGGGAGCTGTTTTTT
cdr3_aa: CASSAGHNTGELFF

v_call: TRBV19
j_call: TRBJ2-7
d_call: -
clone_size: few
cdr3_nt: TGTGCCAGTAGTCTAACGCAGGGGAACTACGAGCAGTACTTC
cdr3_aa: CASSLTQGNYEQYF

v_call: TRBV11-3
j_call: TRBJ2-3
d_call: -
clone_size: -
cdr3_nt: TGTGCCAGCAGCTTAGCGCGGATTACAGATACGCAGTATTTT
cdr3_aa: CASSLARITDTQYF

v_call: TRBV27
j_call: TRBJ2-7
d_call: TRBD2
clone_size: -
cdr3_nt: TGTGCCAGCAGTTTAGTTGGGGGGGACCCCTACGAGCAGTACTTC
cdr3_aa: CASSLVGGDPYEQYF

v_call: TRBV6-4
j_call: TRBJ2-2
d_call: TRBD2
clone_size: few
cdr3_nt: TGTGCCAGCAGCGACGAGGGGACTAGCGGGAGGGCCTATCTGAACACCGGGGAGCTGTTTTTT
cdr3_aa: CASSDEGTSGRAYLNTGELFF